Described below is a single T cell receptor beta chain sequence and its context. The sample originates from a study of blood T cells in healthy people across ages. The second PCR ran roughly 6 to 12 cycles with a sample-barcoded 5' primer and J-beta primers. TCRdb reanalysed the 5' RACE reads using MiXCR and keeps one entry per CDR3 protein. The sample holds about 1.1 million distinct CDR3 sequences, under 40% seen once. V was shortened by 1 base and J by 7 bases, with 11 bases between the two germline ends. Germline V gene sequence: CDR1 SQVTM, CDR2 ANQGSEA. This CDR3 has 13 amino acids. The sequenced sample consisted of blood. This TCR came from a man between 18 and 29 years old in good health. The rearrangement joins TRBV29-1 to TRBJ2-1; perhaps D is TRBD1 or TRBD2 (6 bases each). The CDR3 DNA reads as TGCAGCGTTGAAGGGGGGGCCCGGAATGAGCAGTTCTTC. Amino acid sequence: CSVEGGARNEQFF.